The 18 T cell receptor beta chains given below trace back to one sample, sequenced in a study of blood T cells in healthy people across ages. Combining a sample-barcoded 5' primer with a J-beta primer mix, a second PCR ran for 7 to 11 cycles. MiXCR, applied by TCRdb to the 5' RACE reads, yields one record per CDR3 protein. The table lists 1.2 million to 1.5 million distinct CDR3 sequences, 42% of them singletons, with 7.9% in the top ten. Material for sequencing was blood. All receptors come from a woman in her late teens or twenties in good health.

This clonotype was seen just once. The chain uses TRBV7-9 and TRBJ2-7; a weak D match, TRBD2 (5 bases). The V gene's germline CDR1 is SEHNR and CDR2 FQNEAQ (reference sequence). The V and J ends lost 5 bases and 10 bases respectively, with 21 bases between them. CDR3 length: 14 residues. The CDR3 nucleotides read TGTGCCAGCAGCCCCTCCGGGGTGGGAAATGCCCAGTACTTC. Its translation is CASSPSGVGNAQYF.

CDR3: CASSQGRPKRFEAFF. CDR3 DNA: TGTGCCAGCAGCCAAGGCCGCCCCAAACGGTTTGAAGCTTTCTTT. The chain carries TRBV3-1 and TRBJ1-1; D remains ambiguous. V shed 1 base and J shed 7 bases, with 16 bases lying between them. The CDR3 has 15 residues. From germline, CDR1 is LGHDT and CDR2 YNNKEL (reference sequence).

The rearrangement joins TRBV2 to TRBJ1-1, with D unclear. Germline CDR1 SNHLY, CDR2 FYNNEI. The CDR3 has 15 residues. Trimming pared 6 bases from V and 4 bases from J, leaving 18 bases between. In DNA form, the CDR3 reads TGTGCCAGCAGGGCCTTAGAGACCATGAGCACTGAAGCTTTCTTT. Translating it yields CASRALETMSTEAFF.

The rearrangement joins TRBV20-1 to TRBJ2-2; 7 nucleotides agree with TRBD2. The germline CDR1 and CDR2 sequences are DFQATT and SNEGSKA (reference sequence). The CDR3 contains 16 residues. J was trimmed by 0 bases and V by 5 bases; bases with no gene match: 9. CDR3 residues: CSAAPRLAANTGELFF. CDR3 in DNA: TGCAGTGCTGCCCCCCGTCTAGCGGCGAACACCGGGGAGCTGTTTTTT.

The rearrangement joins TRBV6-2 or TRBV6-3 to TRBJ2-6; D remains unclear. CDR3 length: 14 amino acids. CDR1 and CDR2 (germline): MNHEY, SVGEGT. Trimming cost V 2 bases and J 4 bases, with 6 bases left between them. CDR3 in amino acids: CASSYPLGANVLTF. DNA for the CDR3: TGTGCCAGCAGTTACCCGCTCGGGGCCAACGTCCTGACTTTC.

The chain is built from TRBV12-3 or TRBV12-4 and TRBJ1-5, with 9 bases identical to TRBD1. The CDR3 is 14 residues long. Trimming took 7 bases from V and 7 from J; bases not matched to a gene: 8. DNA for the CDR3: TGTGCCAGCAAGCTGACAGGGGGTGGCCAGCCCCAGCATTTT. It encodes CASKLTGGGQPQHF.

This chain uses TRBV3-1 with TRBJ1-2, with 8 bases that match TRBD1. CDR1 and CDR2 (germline): LGHDT, YNNKEL (reference sequence). The J segment lost 6 bases and the V segment lost 4 bases, leaving 7 bases of the junction unmatched. CDR3 size: 14 residues. CDR3 sequence: CASSPTDRDNGYTF. The CDR3 DNA reads as TGTGCCAGCAGCCCGACGGACAGGGATAATGGCTACACCTTC.

This clonotype was found a few times. This sequence joins TRBV29-1 and TRBJ1-1; perhaps TRBD1 as D (6 bases). The germline CDR1 and CDR2 sequences are SQVTM and ANQGSEA. The ends were cut back, 4 bases at V and 0 bases at J, with 9 bases in the middle. This CDR3 has 13 residues. CDR3 residues: CSVAGQLNTEAFF. For the CDR3, the DNA is TGCAGCGTTGCTGGACAGCTGAACACTGAAGCTTTCTTT.

The gene calls are TRBV24-1 and TRBJ2-1, with a possible D match to TRBD2 (6 bases). CDR1 KGHDR and CDR2 SFDVKD come from the germline V gene. The V end was cut by 1 base, the J end by 4 bases, with 13 bases between. This CDR3 has 16 amino acids. Here the CDR3 DNA reads TGTGCCACCAGTGATTTCAGGACTACCGAATACAATGAGCAGTTCTTC. Translated: CATSDFRTTEYNEQFF.

This clonotype was seen a few times. V and J are TRBV6-5 and TRBJ2-7; 10 nucleotides agree with TRBD1. This CDR3 is 20 amino acids long. The V segment lost 2 bases and the J segment 0 bases; nucleotides outside the gene matches: 16. Germline assignment: CDR1 MNHEY and CDR2 SVGAGI. CDR3 protein: CASSYPGDRGPSSPSYEQYF. CDR3 bases: TGTGCCAGCAGTTACCCGGGGGACAGGGGACCTTCCTCCCCCTCCTACGAGCAGTACTTC.

The J gene is TRBJ2-5, the V gene TRBV5-1, with D tentatively TRBD1 or TRBD2 (5 bases each). Trimming cost V 3 bases and J 5 bases, with 20 bases left between them. Germline V gene data show CDR1 as SGHRS and CDR2 as YFSETQ. The CDR3 length is 16 residues. CDR3 protein: CASSSGRDGFWETQYF. The CDR3 DNA follows: TGCGCCAGCAGCTCGGGCAGGGACGGCTTTTGGGAGACCCAGTACTTC.

The chain combines TRBV2 with TRBJ2-1, with D possibly TRBD2 on 5 matching bases. The CDR3 runs to 14 residues. Germline V CDR1 and CDR2: SNHLY, FYNNEI. With 3 bases removed from V and 6 bases from J, the gap between germline ends came to 12 bases. The CDR3 reads CASSEAGRFNEQFF. The CDR3 DNA reads as TGTGCCAGCAGTGAGGCGGGCCGGTTCAATGAGCAGTTCTTC.

The chain joins TRBV5-1 to TRBJ2-7; 9 bases fit TRBD1. The CDR3 is made up of 15 amino acids. The ends lost 6 bases at V and 3 bases at J; junction bases unmatched: 10. Germline V lookup: CDR1 SGHRS, CDR2 YFSETQ. The CDR3 is CASNHAGTGHYEQYF. For the CDR3, the DNA is TGCGCCAGCAACCACGCCGGGACAGGGCACTACGAGCAGTACTTC.

A note on this clonotype: An end of the junction does not agree with germline; a read error may underlie this. V usage is TRBV4-1 and J usage is TRBJ2-1; 16 bases are shared with TRBD2. Per the germline V gene, CDR1 is MGHRA and CDR2 is YSYEKL. CDR3 size: 18 residues. CDR3 loop: CASRPGTSGGGLYNEQFF. The CDR3 region has the DNA TGCGCCAGCAGACCAGGGACTAGCGGGGGGGGTCTATACAATGAACAGTTCTTC.

The CDR3 region is CASSDGTSGRVDTGELFF. The CDR3 DNA reads as TGTGCCAGCAGCGACGGGACTAGCGGGAGAGTAGACACCGGGGAGCTGTTTTTT. This chain uses TRBV21-1 with TRBJ2-2; the D call TRBD2 from the table was never checked on the DNA. TRBV21-1 is a documented pseudogene. The CDR3 is 18 amino acids.

A single count supports this clonotype. The gene calls are TRBV7-9 and TRBJ2-7, with a possible D match to TRBD1 (5 bases). Trimming left V 1 base short and J 2 bases short, with 12 bases between. Germline loops: CDR1 SEHNR, CDR2 FQNEAQ (reference sequence). The CDR3 totals 15 residues. The CDR3 DNA is TGTGCCAGCAGCTTAGAGGGCAGGGCGGCCTACGAGCAGTACTTC. Its protein is CASSLEGRAAYEQYF.

The table lists this clonotype with a few counts. The rearrangement joins TRBV9 to TRBJ2-3; 7 positions match TRBD2. The CDR3 consists of 17 residues. V lost 1 base, J lost 0 bases, and 8 bases stayed unmatched. CDR1 is SGDLS, CDR2 YYNGEE, per germline. The CDR3 sequence is CASSVQPSGSSTDTQYF. The CDR3 region has the DNA TGTGCCAGCAGCGTACAGCCTAGCGGATCTAGCACAGATACGCAGTATTTT.

This clonotype was counted only a few times. The chain joins TRBV10-3 to TRBJ1-5, with no clear D. The germline V gene has CDR1 ENHRY and CDR2 SYGVKD. Trimming removed 4 bases at V and 6 bases at J, with 4 bases between. The CDR3 is 11 amino acids. Written as DNA, the CDR3 is TGTGCCATCAGTGCTGGTCAGCCCCAGCATTTT. Its protein is CAISAGQPQHF.